This T cell receptor (beta chain) was identified during a study of cytomegalovirus exposure and HLA in healthy donors (dated by TCRdb to about 2017). Background for the entire study: According to an earlier analysis of a few hundred of the donors, 200 million or so T cells yielded roughly 110 million unique TCR beta sequences and around 280 Gb of sequence data. An early release that covered some 630 HLA-typed donors contained around 300 gigabases of sequencing data and 80 million or so unique TCR sequences. Of the roughly 400 genotyped donors, 75% to 85% were placed in the genetic ancestry cluster associated with self-reported Caucasian donors. The study aimed to test whether signatures of past pathogen exposure could be identified by cataloging public T cell receptors. The T cell repertoires of around 730 subjects were profiled by immunosequencing and related to cytomegalovirus serostatus. Along with the approximately 600-subject first cohort, a separate validation cohort of 120 different subjects was used. To predict cytomegalovirus infection status, the study combined high-throughput TCR immunosequencing, statistical association of individual TCRs with disease status, and machine learning. To study patterns of TCR occurrence, a later analysis re-analyzed previously published TCR beta repertoires from under 750 donors and added high-resolution HLA genotyping. Rather than using new phenotypic data, the later analysis identified candidate immune exposures from TCR beta sequences and from how often those sequences occurred across donors. An earlier analysis of 587 of the donors used high-throughput TCR beta sequencing to judge whether each TCR beta V gene segment behaved as functional or pseudogenic. Donor age, sex, ethnicity and CMV serostatus were compiled alongside the repertoire data. In a later genetic analysis, genome-wide SNP genotypes for about 65% of the roughly 700 donors were used, and that subset was treated as a discovery cohort. All discovery cohort repertoires had been generated on a single sequencing platform. Both class I and class II loci were covered by HLA typing, at four-digit resolution. The number of typed donors differed by locus: 629-630 for A, B, C, DRB1 and DQB1; approximately 530 for DQA1; 606 for DPA1; and roughly 470 for DPB1. Roughly 5 DR-DQ haplotypes were handled as single units for association and clustering, since linkage in the cohort was strong. Across some 400 genotyped donors of the cohort, an average of about 240,000 unique TCR beta nucleotide sequences per donor were sequenced, and roughly a sixth of those sequences were non-productive.

CDR1 is given as LNHDA and CDR2 as SQIVND, both from the germline V gene (reference sequence). Trimming leaves V shorter by 8 bases and J shorter by 8 bases, with the junction holding 6 bases beyond the gene matches. Measured from the cysteine to the phenylalanine, the CDR3 is 12 residues long. Only the CDR3 region is kept as DNA, spanning 36 bases read in frame from base 1. Note on this clone: Its specific antigen is unknown. No qualities accompany the bases; no much larger clone lies one base away. Other DNA sequences in the same sample also yield this CDR3.

The library came from the immunoSEQ multiplex PCR assay. The multiplex PCR relied on a mix of 60 forward primers for TCR Vbeta segments and 13 reverse primers for TCR Jbeta segments. A multiplex PCR assay on genomic DNA amplified the CDR3 region of rearranged TCR beta genes. Amplified TCR beta libraries were sequenced as 87-base-pair reads on the Illumina HiSeq System. Per the original workflow: A later analysis counted approximately 84 million unique TCR beta chains across the 600 to 850 repertoires, and 10 million to 12 million of these chains were shared by at least two donors. To remove PCR and sequencing errors, raw reads were error-corrected and collapsed into unique sequences using a nearest-neighbor algorithm that merged closely related sequences. CDR3 sequences were aligned to IMGT reference sequences to assign V, D and J gene segments. For a sequence to be retained, a match of at least six nucleotides to both a V gene segment and a J gene segment was required. Rearrangements were called productive when the CDR3 lacked stop codons and stayed in frame with V and J; all others were non-productive. Following IMGT convention, CDR3 was defined as the stretch from the second conserved V-encoded cysteine to the conserved J-encoded phenylalanine. In an earlier analysis of more than 550 of the donors, sequences lacking an unambiguous match to a single V gene segment were excluded. In an earlier analysis of 587 of the donors, V segments were called functional above 56.7% productive rearrangements and were called segregating when the between-donor standard deviation exceeded 5%. A statistical classification framework was built to diagnose cytomegalovirus status from the catalog of TCR beta chain sequences. In a later analysis, TCR nucleotide sequences were compared against IMGT/GENE-DB human TR gene sequences so that V and J genes could be assigned. Using the TCRdist pipeline, a later analysis assigned CDR3 sequences along with most-parsimonious VDJ recombination scenarios. In a later analysis, each TCR beta chain was defined by its CDR3 amino acid sequence together with its V-gene family, and reads without a unique V-gene family were excluded. As a way to deal with suspected cross-contamination and a sequencing artifact, a later analysis dropped hundreds of nucleotide sequences that were highly shared and had low generation probability. A later analysis calculated a clonal expansion index for each public chain from normalized within-repertoire ranks of inferred template counts. Generation probabilities in a later analysis came from a VDJ recombination model fitted to out-of-frame rearrangements, and those results were checked against IGoR. In a later analysis, TCR-TCR, TCR-HLA and TCR-CMV co-occurrence was scored with hypergeometric tests, and a repertoire-size bias correction was applied to TCR pairs. False discovery rates were estimated in a later analysis by permuting HLA or CMV assignments 20 times. In a later analysis, co-occurring TCRs were grouped using DBSCAN, and TCRdist sequence similarity was added for clustering within HLA-allele-positive subsets. Repertoires with fewer than 30,000 or more than 120,000 public chains were left out of co-occurrence clustering, as were four to six repertoires with anomalous nucleotide sharing. TCRdb mirrors the immuneACCESS table, restricted to in-frame sequences. Some clones are absent from its copies; in checked studies, under half trace to an unresolved V gene, and the reason for the others is unknown. V, J and clone size derive from that table, while D and trimming were established from the DNA sequence. The sample table contains roughly 190,000 clones; only one count was recorded for approximately 83% of them. The ten largest clones take up about a tenth of the sample.

The cohort consisted of hundreds of healthy bone marrow donors. Cohort members were all nominally healthy when sampled, although unrecorded immune exposures were likely present. The donor was CMV seropositive and belonged to the group of about 290 seropositive cohort members. Each donor provided a peripheral blood sample, and peripheral blood mononuclear cells were used for TCR beta sequencing. Genomic DNA extraction from the blood cell samples was performed with the Qiagen DNeasy Blood Extraction Kit. General conclusions and limits of the study: Specific HLA alleles were associated with over 15,000 TCR beta sequences at a false discovery rate of 0.05 in a later analysis. According to a later analysis, parvovirus B19, influenza, CMV and Epstein-Barr virus appeared linked to several top co-occurrence clusters. A later genetic analysis associated a missense DCLRE1C variant with V-gene and J-gene trimming of TCR beta chains, and an independent cohort replicated the association. Correlated functional status among segregating V segments might be attributable to linkage disequilibrium, but an unknown experimental factor could not be ruled out. The cohort was sequenced for TCR beta chains only, and without alpha or paired-chain data the features that could be detected were limited. According to a later genetic analysis, donors in an Asian-associated ancestry cluster had fewer N-insertions in productive TCRs than the approximately 670-donor mean. Immune exposure information for the cohort was limited to CMV serostatus. The 87-base-pair reads could not distinguish some IMGT-functional V segments, including TRBV6-2 and TRBV6-3, so those segments were excluded. The authors suggested that the approach could potentially be extended to other disease states and immunological phenotypes. According to a later analysis, TCR association rates differed among HLA loci, with DRB1 alleles showing the most associated TCRs and HLA-C alleles showing the fewest. Sequencing depth was assumed to be roughly uniform across donors in the presence/absence analyses, though that assumption may not hold. The classifier was reported to diagnose cytomegalovirus status with high specificity and sensitivity in both the original and validation cohorts. Because counts were too low, some 16 rarely observed V segments, including chromosome 9 orphons, were excluded from the earlier analysis of about 500 of the donors. Most TCR sequences were observed very rarely across donors, whereas some public TCRs were present in many individuals. A further reported finding was that TCR beta sequences accurately predicted the HLA-A and HLA-B alleles for most subjects in the first cohort. A later analysis found that most CMV-associated TCR beta chains appeared HLA-restricted, with HLA associations seemingly driven largely by CMV exposure. A cluster of highly shared sequence variants was judged likely to represent a technical artifact of the sequencing pipeline. A later analysis found that HLA-associated TCR beta chains were more clonally expanded and had lower generation probabilities than equally common non-associated chains. A few of the identified cytomegalovirus-associated TCR beta chains were confirmed in vitro to be specific for cytomegalovirus antigens. In an earlier analysis of around 600 of the donors, most TCR beta V segments appeared in productive rearrangements about 90% or about 30% of the time, broadly matching IMGT annotations. When HLA alleles, especially DR and DQ, strongly co-occurred, TCR associations were difficult to assign to individual alleles. The study gave a list of about 170 TCR beta chains associated with cytomegalovirus. HLA typing was unavailable for some donors at each locus, so association tests used only the typed subset.

Input material: PBMCs. This receptor chain uses TRBV19 and TRBJ1-2, and 9 junctional nucleotides match TRBD1. The clonotype originates from a woman in her forties or fifties in good health and CMV-seropositive. CDR3 protein: CASQQGAGGYTF. The sequence in DNA is TGTGCCAGTCAACAGGGGGCAGGGGGCTACACCTTC.